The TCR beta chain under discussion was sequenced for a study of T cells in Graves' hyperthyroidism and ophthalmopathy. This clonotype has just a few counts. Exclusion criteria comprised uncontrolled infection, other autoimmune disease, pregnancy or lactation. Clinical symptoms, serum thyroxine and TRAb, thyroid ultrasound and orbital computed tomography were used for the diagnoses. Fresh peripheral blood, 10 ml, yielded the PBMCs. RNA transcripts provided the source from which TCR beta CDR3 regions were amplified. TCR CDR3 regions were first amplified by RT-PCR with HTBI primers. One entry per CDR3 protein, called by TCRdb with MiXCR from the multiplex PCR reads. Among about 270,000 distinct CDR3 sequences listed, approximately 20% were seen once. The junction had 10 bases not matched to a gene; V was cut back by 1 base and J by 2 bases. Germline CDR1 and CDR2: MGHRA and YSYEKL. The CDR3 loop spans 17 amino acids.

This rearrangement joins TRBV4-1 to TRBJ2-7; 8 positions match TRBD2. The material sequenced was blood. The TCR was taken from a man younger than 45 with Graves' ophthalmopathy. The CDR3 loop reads CASSQVPGGSNPYEQYF. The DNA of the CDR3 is TGCGCCAGCAGCCAAGTCCCGGGAGGGTCGAACCCCTACGAGCAGTACTTC.